These 32 T cell receptor beta chains share one sample of origin, sequenced in a study of blood T cell repertoires in COVID-19. Produced via immunoSEQ multiplex PCR; TCRdb's table is partial and in-frame only. The sample has about 140,000 clones; around 84% are singletons. Input material: peripheral blood. Receptor source: a human donor in a cohort sampled during active COVID-19.

V usage is TRBV10-2 and J usage is TRBJ1-5, with 9 bases aligning to TRBD1. V dropped 5 bases and J dropped 6; count of bases not matched to a gene: 8. This CDR3 comprises 15 residues. CDR1 and CDR2 from the germline V gene are WSHSY and SAAADI. The CDR3 sequence: CASSLPGQGGQPQHF. Here the CDR3 DNA reads TGCGCCAGCAGTTTGCCGGGACAGGGAGGTCAGCCCCAGCATTTT.

The rearrangement joins TRBV14 to TRBJ2-1, with D possibly being TRBD1 (5 bases). The CDR3 runs to 15 residues. Germline V lookup: CDR1 SGHDN, CDR2 FVKESK. Trimming removed 2 bases from V and 3 bases from J, with 11 bases in between. In DNA, the CDR3 is TGTGCCAGCAGCCAATTAGGGGCGATCTACAATGAGCAGTTCTTC. This translates into CASSQLGAIYNEQFF.

The rearrangement joins TRBV7-9 to TRBJ2-7, with TRBD2 matching 13 bases. The V segment lost 5 bases and the J segment 7 bases; nucleotides outside the gene matches: 11. Germline V gene sequence: CDR1 SEHNR, CDR2 FQNEAQ (reference sequence). The CDR3 is 16 amino acids. The chain's CDR3 is CASSHPGGLAGREQYF. The CDR3, as DNA: TGTGCCAGCAGCCACCCTGGGGGACTAGCGGGAAGGGAGCAGTACTTC.

The chain uses TRBV7-9 and TRBJ2-7; 10 bases map to TRBD2. Germline V gives CDR1 SEHNR, CDR2 FQNEAQ (reference sequence). V shed 1 base, J shed 2 bases, and the junction held 2 bases outside the gene matches. This CDR3 has 15 residues. The CDR3 protein is CASSLVAGGAYEQYF. In DNA, the CDR3 is TGTGCCAGCAGCTTAGTAGCGGGAGGCGCCTACGAGCAGTACTTC.

The chain uses TRBV3-1 (or the pseudogene TRBV3-2) and TRBJ1-2; D might be TRBD1 (5 bases). V was trimmed by 2 bases and J by 7 bases, leaving 5 bases between them. The CDR3 extends over 11 amino acids. Germline lookup yields CDR1 LGHDT and CDR2 YNNKEL (reference sequence). The CDR3 sequence is CASSQQGGYTF. The DNA of the CDR3 is TGTGCCAGCAGCCAACAGGGTGGCTACACCTTC.

The chain is built from TRBV27 and TRBJ2-1; 15 bases are shared with TRBD2. Per germline, CDR1 MNHEY and CDR2 SMNVEV (reference sequence). The trim removed 4 bases at V and 10 bases at J, leaving 5 bases unmatched. The CDR3 covers 15 residues. CDR3 sequence: CASSSQGLAGGEQFF. The CDR3 coding sequence is TGTGCCAGCAGTTCTCAGGGACTAGCGGGAGGAGAGCAGTTCTTC.

This clone appeared once. V gene TRBV27 combines with J gene TRBJ2-7; D is ambiguous. Trimming pared 5 bases from V and 1 base from J, leaving 9 bases between. Germline-derived CDR1 and CDR2 are MNHEY and SMNVEV (reference sequence). The length of the CDR3 is 13 residues. CDR3 in DNA: TGTGCCAGCAGTCCCGCGCCTTCCTACGAGCAGTACTTC. Its protein is CASSPAPSYEQYF.

This chain connects TRBV5-1 to TRBJ2-7; D might be TRBD1 (5 bases). From germline, CDR1 is SGHRS and CDR2 YFSETQ. CDR3 size: 16 residues. Trimming took off 5 bases at V and 6 bases at J, with 24 bases between the two ends. The CDR3, as DNA: TGCGCCAGCAGTCTCACCCCCAGACAGTTCTCCCCCGAGCAGTACTTC. Its translation is CASSLTPRQFSPEQYF.

The chain has TRBV6-5 and TRBJ1-4, with D perhaps TRBD1 (6 bases). The CDR3 spans 15 residues. V lost 2 bases, J lost 7 bases, and 14 bases lay in between. Germline-derived CDR1 and CDR2 are MNHEY and SVGAGI. The CDR3 bases are TGTGCCAGCAGTTACGCCGGAACAGGGACTGAAAAACTGTTTTTT. Translation gives CASSYAGTGTEKLFF.

The J gene is TRBJ1-6, the V gene TRBV28, with TRBD1 identical over 8 bases. This CDR3 has 17 amino acids. Germline V gene lookup returns CDR1 MDHEN and CDR2 SYDVKM. The trim removed 7 bases at V and 0 bases at J, leaving 8 bases unmatched. DNA for the CDR3: TGTGCCAGCATCACAGGGGGGGGATACTCCTATAATTCACCCCTCCACTTT. Protein: CASITGGGYSYNSPLHF.

The chain recombines TRBV4-1 with TRBJ1-6; no clear D gene. The germline V gene encodes CDR1 MGHRA and CDR2 YSYEKL. The CDR3 is 17 residues long. V lost 1 base and J 0 bases, leaving 10 bases between the germline ends. CDR3: CASSQVGRSSYNSPLHF. CDR3 sequence (DNA): TGCGCCAGCAGCCAAGTTGGGAGGAGCTCCTATAATTCACCCCTCCACTTT.

The chain employs TRBV27 and TRBJ2-1, with D perhaps matching TRBD1 (6 bases). The V gene lost 7 bases and the J gene lost 2 bases, with 15 bases spanning the gap. CDR3 length: 15 residues. From germline, CDR1 is MNHEY and CDR2 SMNVEV (reference sequence). The CDR3: CASIARGPTYNEQFF. The DNA of the CDR3 is TGTGCCAGCATCGCCAGGGGACCGACCTACAATGAGCAGTTCTTC.

The chain employs TRBV24-1 and TRBJ2-1; 10 bases map to TRBD1. Trimming cost V 11 bases and J 6 bases; bases outside gene matches: 9. This CDR3 has 14 amino acids. The V gene's germline CDR1 is KGHDR and CDR2 SFDVKD. The CDR3 sequence: CAIPDGTGVNEQFF. Here the CDR3 DNA reads TGTGCCATCCCCGACGGGACAGGGGTCAATGAGCAGTTCTTC.

The V and J genes are TRBV18 and TRBJ2-2, with TRBD1 matching 9 bases. J lost 2 bases, V lost 3 bases, and 1 base had no gene match. This CDR3 has 15 amino acids. CDR1 KGHSH and CDR2 LQKENI come from the germline V gene. CDR3 sequence: CASSPGQGNTGELFF. The CDR3 region has the DNA TGTGCCAGCTCACCGGGACAGGGAAACACCGGGGAGCTGTTTTTT. The full variable domain, in which reference TRBV18 and TRBJ2-2 provide the parts outside the CDR3, is NAGVMQNPRHLVRRRGQEARLRCSPMKGHSHVYWYRQLPEEGLKFMVYLQKENIIDESGMPKERFSAEFPKEGPSILRIQQVVRGDSAAYFCASSPGQGNTGELFFGEGSRLTVL.

DNA of the CDR3: TGCGCCAGCAGCTTGACAAGCGGATCAACTAATGAAAAACTGTTTTTT. It translates to CASSLTSGSTNEKLFF. This chain uses TRBV5-1 with TRBJ1-4, with unresolved D. CDR1 and CDR2 (germline): SGHRS, YFSETQ. The CDR3 extends over 16 amino acids. Trimming took 1 base from V and 0 from J, leaving 10 bases between them. Looking up the rest from reference TRBV5-1 and TRBJ1-4 gives the full variable domain: KAGVTQTPRYLIKTRGQQVTLSCSPISGHRSVSWYQQTPGQGLQFLFEYFSETQRNKGNFPGRFSGRQFSNSRSEMNVSTLELGDSALYLCASSLTSGSTNEKLFFGSGTQLSVL.

The chain recombines TRBV27 with TRBJ1-1, with 7 bases lining up with TRBD1. CDR1 is MNHEY, CDR2 SMNVEV, per germline (reference sequence). The CDR3 runs to 17 residues. V lost 1 base, J lost 1 base, and 9 bases stayed unmatched. The CDR3 bases are TGTGCCAGCAGTTTATTTTTCCGGGGGACAGCGAACACTGAAGCTTTCTTT. The encoded protein is CASSLFFRGTANTEAFF.

The rearrangement joins TRBV12-3 or TRBV12-4 to TRBJ1-2, with D unresolved. Trimming took 3 bases from V and 8 from J, leaving 7 bases between them. The CDR3 has 11 amino acids. CDR3 loop: CASSLVRGYTF. The CDR3, as DNA: TGTGCCAGCAGTTTGGTCCGGGGCTACACCTTC.

The V gene is TRBV10-1, the J gene TRBJ2-2, with 9 positions matching TRBD2. CDR3 length equals 17 residues. CDR1 and CDR2 (germline): WNHNN, SYGVQD (reference sequence). With V trimmed by 0 bases and J by 1 base, 3 bases remained unmatched. The CDR3 DNA follows: TGCGCCAGCAGTGAGTCGAATAGCGGGGGGAACACCGGGGAGCTGTTTTTT. It specifies CASSESNSGGNTGELFF.

The DNA of the CDR3 is TGTGCCAGCAGGGGTACTTGGACAGGGGGCACTGGGGCCAACGTCCTGACTTTC. It codes for CASRGTWTGGTGANVLTF. This chain uses TRBV13 with TRBJ2-6, with 11 nucleotides matching TRBD1. The CDR3 has 18 residues. Germline-derived CDR1 and CDR2 are PRHDT and FYEKMQ (reference sequence). V shed 6 bases, J shed 2 bases, and the junction held 9 bases outside the gene matches.

V and J are TRBV7-2 and TRBJ1-1; the D gene is possibly TRBD1 (6 bases). This CDR3 contains 13 residues. Trimming took off 3 bases at V and 1 base at J, with 6 bases between the two ends. The V gene's germline CDR1 is SGHTA and CDR2 FQGNSA. In DNA, the CDR3 is TGTGCCAGCAGCTTGACAGGGAACACTGAAGCTTTCTTT. Its translation: CASSLTGNTEAFF. The full variable domain, in which reference TRBV7-2 and TRBJ1-1 provide the parts outside the CDR3, is GAGVSQSPSNKVTEKGKDVELRCDPISGHTALYWYRQSLGQGLEFLIYFQGNSAPDKSGLPSDRFSAERTGGSVSTLTIQRTQQEDSAVYLCASSLTGNTEAFFGQGTRLTVV.

The chain is built from TRBV7-2 and TRBJ2-5; 11 bases agree with TRBD2. Germline CDR1 SGHTA, CDR2 FQGNSA. V shed 1 base, J shed 4 bases, and the junction held 2 bases outside the gene matches. The CDR3 totals 15 residues. This chain's CDR3 is CASSLDGLAGETQYF. In DNA, the CDR3 is TGTGCCAGCAGCTTAGATGGACTAGCGGGAGAGACCCAGTACTTC. The full variable domain, rest sourced from reference TRBV7-2 and TRBJ2-5, is GAGVSQSPSNKVTEKGKDVELRCDPISGHTALYWYRQSLGQGLEFLIYFQGNSAPDKSGLPSDRFSAERTGGSVSTLTIQRTQQEDSAVYLCASSLDGLAGETQYFGPGTRLLVL.

A single count supports this clone. The chain combines TRBV7-9 with TRBJ2-3; D is uncertain. Germline CDR1 is SEHNR and CDR2 is FQNEAQ (reference sequence). CDR3 length: 18 residues. Between the trimmed V and J ends, which lost 1 base and 5 bases, there was a span of 22 bases. The CDR3 DNA is TGTGCCAGCAGCTTAGATCCGAAAATTGAGGCCGATGAAGATACGCAGTATTTT. It encodes CASSLDPKIEADEDTQYF.

The chain recombines TRBV2 with TRBJ2-6; 8 nucleotides line up with TRBD1. J gave up 4 bases and V 6 bases, and 14 bases lay outside the gene matches. The CDR3 sequence is 18 residues long. CDR1 is SNHLY and CDR2 is FYNNEI in the germline V gene. The CDR3 sequence is CASSADRAALRGANVLTF. CDR3 DNA: TGTGCCAGCAGCGCGGACAGGGCCGCCCTGAGGGGGGCCAACGTCCTGACTTTC.

This chain links TRBV6-5 with TRBJ2-7, with TRBD1 matching 9 bases. V was clipped by 3 bases and J by 1 base; unmatched bases: 4. CDR1 is MNHEY, CDR2 SVGAGI, per germline. The CDR3 is made up of 15 amino acids. In nucleotides, the CDR3 is TGTGCCAGCAGTTATGGTGGACAGGGGTCCTACGAGCAGTACTTC. Protein product: CASSYGGQGSYEQYF.

The chain combines TRBV28 with TRBJ1-2; TRBD1 agrees at 10 bases. This CDR3 comprises 17 residues. From germline, CDR1 is MDHEN and CDR2 SYDVKM. Trimming at V came to 5 bases and at J to 4 bases, leaving 13 bases not matched to a gene. The CDR3 region is CASSPPAGTGDLYGYTF. The DNA of the CDR3 is TGTGCCAGCAGTCCCCCCGCCGGGACAGGGGACCTCTATGGCTACACCTTC.

The rearrangement joins TRBV15 to TRBJ2-1, with a weak D call TRBD2 (7 bases). This CDR3 contains 16 residues. The V gene's germline CDR1 is LNHNV and CDR2 YYDKDF (reference sequence). The ends were cut back, 0 bases at V and 6 bases at J, with 15 bases in the middle. The CDR3 sequence: CATSRDWGGGVNEQFF. The CDR3 DNA follows: TGTGCCACCAGCAGAGATTGGGGGGGCGGGGTCAATGAGCAGTTCTTC.

V usage is TRBV11-2 and J usage is TRBJ2-7; no reliable D call. Germline CDR1 reads SGHAT; CDR2 reads FQNNGV. This CDR3 region has 12 residues. Trimming took 5 bases from V and 3 from J, leaving 8 bases between them. The CDR3 bases are TGTGCCAGCAGCACGGTTGTCTACGAGCAGTACTTC. The encoded protein is CASSTVVYEQYF.

This rearrangement joins TRBV11-2 to TRBJ2-2; 11 nucleotides agree with TRBD1. Looked up from germline, CDR1 is SGHAT and CDR2 is FQNNGV. The CDR3 is made up of 19 amino acids. Unmatched junction bases numbered 11, after V lost 5 bases and J lost 0 bases. The CDR3 DNA reads as TGTGCCAGCAGCGCCAGGGACAGGGGGGCGTTCGCGAACACCGGGGAGCTGTTTTTT. This gives the protein CASSARDRGAFANTGELFF.

The V call is TRBV24-1, the J call TRBJ2-2; D ambiguous. The CDR3 spans 15 residues. Germline V gives CDR1 KGHDR, CDR2 SFDVKD. V was clipped by 7 bases and J by 5 bases, with 16 bases between them. The CDR3 sequence: CATSWPRGRTGELFF. The CDR3 region has the DNA TGTGCCACCAGCTGGCCACGAGGAAGAACCGGGGAGCTGTTTTTT.

The rearrangement uses TRBV5-4 and TRBJ2-7; 8 nucleotides match TRBD1. Trimming took 0 bases from V and 3 from J; bases not matched to a gene: 2. The CDR3 contains 14 residues. The germline V gene encodes CDR1 SGHNT and CDR2 YYREEE (reference sequence). The CDR3 reads CASSLAGGGYEQYF. The CDR3 DNA sequence: TGTGCCAGCAGCTTGGCAGGGGGCGGCTACGAGCAGTACTTC.

The genes are TRBV7-2 and TRBJ2-3, with TRBD2 as a possible D gene (6 bases). The germline V and J ends were trimmed by 5 bases and 5 bases, with 14 bases remaining between them. The germline V gene encodes CDR1 SGHTA and CDR2 FQGNSA. The CDR3 totals 14 residues. The CDR3, as DNA: TGTGCCAGCAGCGCCGGGACTCCAGGAGATACGCAGTATTTT. It specifies CASSAGTPGDTQYF.

V and J are TRBV9 and TRBJ2-2; TRBD1 matches 8 bases. From germline, CDR1 is SGDLS and CDR2 YYNGEE. CDR3 length: 17 residues. V was pared by 0 bases and J by 2 bases, with 6 bases of the junction left unmatched. CDR3 in DNA: TGTGCCAGCAGCGTAGCGGGACAGGCTAGCAACACCGGGGAGCTGTTTTTT. This encodes CASSVAGQASNTGELFF.